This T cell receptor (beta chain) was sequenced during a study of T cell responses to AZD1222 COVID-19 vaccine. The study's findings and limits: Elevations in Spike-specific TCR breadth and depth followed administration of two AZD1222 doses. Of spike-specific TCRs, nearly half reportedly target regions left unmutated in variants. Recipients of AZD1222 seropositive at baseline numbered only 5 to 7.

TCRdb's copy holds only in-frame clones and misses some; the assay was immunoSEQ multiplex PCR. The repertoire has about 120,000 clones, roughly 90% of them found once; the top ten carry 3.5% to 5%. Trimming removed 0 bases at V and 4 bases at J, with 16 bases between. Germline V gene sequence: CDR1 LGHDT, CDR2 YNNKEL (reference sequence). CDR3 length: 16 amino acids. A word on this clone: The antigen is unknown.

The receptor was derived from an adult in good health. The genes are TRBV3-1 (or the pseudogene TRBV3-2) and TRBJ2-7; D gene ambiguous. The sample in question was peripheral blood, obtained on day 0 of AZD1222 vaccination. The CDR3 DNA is TGTGCCAGCAGCCAAGACCGGGCCCCTGGGCGATACGAGCAGTACTTC. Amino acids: CASSQDRAPGRYEQYF.